The clone carrying this TCR beta chain was seen a few times. Its antigen is unknown. These data belong to a study of blood T cells in healthy people across ages. Germline V CDR1 and CDR2: KGHDR, SFDVKD. The CDR3 spans 16 residues. V was pared by 4 bases and J by 5 bases, with 4 bases of the junction left unmatched. About 10 milliliters of peripheral blood were drawn from each donor into EDTA-treated tubes. Findings and limits, study-wide: Estimated diversity, derived from one million T cells, was regarded as an underestimate.

Together with a sample-barcoded 5' primer, a J-beta primer mix was included in a second PCR lasting roughly 6 to 12 cycles. One entry per CDR3 protein results from TCRdb running MiXCR on the 5' RACE reads. The sample yields about 1.5 million distinct CDR3 sequences, 42% seen once. The source of this sequence is a woman aged 18-30 years in good health. Sample: blood. The rearrangement uses TRBV24-1 and TRBJ2-1, with 13 nucleotides matching TRBD2. CDR3 sequence (DNA): TGTGCCACCAGTGAATCAGGACTAGCGGGAGACAATGAGCAGTTCTTC. Translated, it gives CATSESGLAGDNEQFF.